These 5 T cell receptor beta chains came from one sample sequenced in a study of cytotoxic CD8 clonotypes in ibrutinib-treated CLL. The table came from immunoSEQ multiplex PCR; TCRdb's copy has only in-frame clones and leaves some out. The sample carries 150,000 or so clones, 70% to 85% recorded once. The source material was PBMCs, sampled after 12 months of ibrutinib treatment. These receptors originate from a human donor with chronic lymphocytic leukemia.

This chain joins TRBV28 and TRBJ1-4; 7 bases line up with TRBD1. In germline, CDR1 is MDHEN, CDR2 SYDVKM. This CDR3 is built from 13 residues. V was clipped by 5 bases and J by 5 bases; unmatched bases: 2. In DNA form, the CDR3 reads TGTGCCAGCAGTGCAGGGGGGAATGAAAAACTGTTTTTT. Translated, it gives CASSAGGNEKLFF.

V usage is TRBV5-1 and J usage is TRBJ1-2; no firm D call. The V end was cut by 5 bases, the J end by 0 bases, with 14 bases between. The CDR3 is 15 amino acids. The germline CDR1 and CDR2 sequences are SGHRS and YFSETQ. The CDR3 here is CASRESTVANYGYTF. Written as DNA, the CDR3 is TGCGCCAGCAGAGAGTCGACGGTAGCTAACTATGGCTACACCTTC. Together with reference TRBV5-1 and TRBJ1-2, the CDR3 gives the full variable domain: KAGVTQTPRYLIKTRGQQVTLSCSPISGHRSVSWYQQTPGQGLQFLFEYFSETQRNKGNFPGRFSGRQFSNSRSEMNVSTLELGDSALYLCASRESTVANYGYTFGSGTRLTVV.

V usage is TRBV29-1 and J usage is TRBJ2-5; possible D gene TRBD1, 5 bases. Deletions cut 2 bases from V and 7 bases from J, with 20 bases between. The CDR3 is 15 amino acids. Germline CDR1 and CDR2: SQVTM and ANQGSEA. CDR3: CSVERGYSAKGTQYF. In nucleotides, the CDR3 is TGCAGCGTTGAAAGGGGTTACAGCGCCAAGGGGACCCAGTACTTC.

CDR3 sequence reads: CASSPRYNQPQHF. CDR3 in DNA: TGTGCCAGCAGTCCGCGTTACAATCAGCCCCAGCATTTT. V gene TRBV6-5 combines with J gene TRBJ1-5; D remains unclear. Germline V gene lookup returns CDR1 MNHEY and CDR2 SVGAGI. V was clipped by 5 bases and J by 3 bases, with 8 bases between them. The CDR3 contains 13 residues.

The chain combines TRBV11-1 with TRBJ1-1; D is uncertain. Germline V gene data show CDR1 as SGHAT and CDR2 as FQDESV (reference sequence). CDR3 length equals 14 residues. Trimming cost V 4 bases and J 1 base, with 10 bases left between them. CDR3 coding DNA: TGTGCCAGCAGCTCGATTGCCGGGAACACTGAAGCTTTCTTT. Its translation: CASSSIAGNTEAFF.